These T cell receptor beta chains were read from a single sample in a study of T cells after posttransplantation cyclophosphamide. Data came from immunoSEQ multiplex PCR; TCRdb stores just in-frame clones and leaves some out. The data show around 23,000 clones, approximately 86% seen once. The specimen comprised PBMCs, sampled about 400 days after allogeneic stem cell transplant with calcineurin inhibitor and methotrexate. These receptors came from a female patient in her 30s who received an allogeneic stem cell transplant from an unrelated donor, was CMV-positive, and had acute and chronic GVHD. These T cells may partly come from the graft donor. Both conserved end residues are part of each CDR3. The D gene is left open where the match is weak. Size is omitted from some rows. Given values are once, few, many or a class for expanded clones.

D gene: TRBD2; J gene: TRBJ2-1; clone size: NA; V gene: TRBV9; CDR3 protein: CASSGNTGGYNEQFF; CDR3 DNA: TGTGCCAGCAGCGGCAATACGGGGGGCTACAATGAGCAGTTCTTC
D gene: TRBD1; J gene: TRBJ2-3; clone size: once; V gene: TRBV7-9; CDR3 protein: CASSLLGQDTDTQYF; CDR3 DNA: TGTGCCAGCAGCTTACTAGGACAGGACACAGATACGCAGTATTTT
D gene: NA; J gene: TRBJ2-7; clone size: few; V gene: TRBV5-4; CDR3 protein: CASAGLPNYEQYF; CDR3 DNA: TGTGCCAGCGCCGGACTACCAAACTACGAGCAGTACTTC
D gene: TRBD1; J gene: TRBJ2-5; clone size: NA; V gene: TRBV7-6; CDR3 protein: CASSLALGDRGGQETQYF; CDR3 DNA: TGTGCCAGCAGCTTAGCGCTTGGGGACAGGGGTGGCCAAGAGACCCAGTACTTC
D gene: TRBD2; J gene: TRBJ2-3; clone size: NA; V gene: TRBV9; CDR3 protein: CASSTGTSGRFLEGTIGTQYF; CDR3 DNA: TGTGCCAGCAGCACGGGGACTAGCGGGAGATTTTTGGAAGGGACTATAGGTACGCAGTATTTT
D gene: TRBD1; J gene: TRBJ2-1; clone size: NA; V gene: TRBV5-6; CDR3 protein: CASSLFDREQFF; CDR3 DNA: TGTGCCAGCAGCCTATTTGACAGGGAACAGTTCTTC
D gene: TRBD1; J gene: TRBJ2-7; clone size: NA; V gene: TRBV7-3; CDR3 protein: CASSPGGQGIPYEQYF; CDR3 DNA: TGTGCCAGCAGCCCGGGGGGACAGGGGATCCCCTACGAGCAGTACTTC
D gene: TRBD1; J gene: TRBJ2-7; clone size: few; V gene: TRBV4-1; CDR3 protein: CASSPLTGSYEQYF; CDR3 DNA: TGCGCCAGCAGCCCCTTGACAGGGTCCTACGAGCAGTACTTC
D gene: TRBD2; J gene: TRBJ2-1; clone size: few; V gene: TRBV27; CDR3 protein: CASRPRLAGTNEQFF; CDR3 DNA: TGTGCCAGCAGACCCCGACTAGCGGGAACCAATGAGCAGTTCTTC
D gene: TRBD2; J gene: TRBJ2-1; clone size: NA; V gene: TRBV19; CDR3 protein: CASSIGDYYNEQFF; CDR3 DNA: TGTGCCAGTAGTATAGGGGACTATTACAATGAGCAGTTCTTC
D gene: NA; J gene: TRBJ1-5; clone size: NA; V gene: TRBV5-8; CDR3 protein: CASTRGLLWDQPQHF; CDR3 DNA: TGTGCCAGCACCCGGGGACTCCTATGGGATCAGCCCCAGCATTTT
D gene: NA; J gene: TRBJ2-5; clone size: once; V gene: TRBV9; CDR3 protein: CASSVSLGGGETQYF; CDR3 DNA: TGTGCCAGCAGCGTAAGTCTTGGGGGAGGAGAGACCCAGTACTTC
D gene: NA; J gene: TRBJ2-3; clone size: NA; V gene: TRBV6-6; CDR3 protein: CASADYTDTQYF; CDR3 DNA: TGTGCCAGCGCGGACTACACAGATACGCAGTATTTT
D gene: TRBD1; J gene: TRBJ1-2; clone size: NA; V gene: TRBV2; CDR3 protein: CASSPGTVNHGYTF; CDR3 DNA: TGTGCCAGCAGTCCCGGGACAGTGAACCATGGCTACACCTTC
D gene: NA; J gene: TRBJ1-2; clone size: NA; V gene: TRBV6-1; CDR3 protein: CASSEKLADYGYTF; CDR3 DNA: TGTGCCAGCAGTGAAAAGTTGGCAGATTATGGCTACACCTTC
D gene: NA; J gene: TRBJ2-1; clone size: NA; V gene: TRBV19; CDR3 protein: CASSMRAEVNEQFF; CDR3 DNA: TGTGCCAGTAGTATGAGGGCAGAGGTCAATGAGCAGTTCTTC
D gene: TRBD2; J gene: TRBJ2-5; clone size: NA; V gene: TRBV19; CDR3 protein: CASRKAGTGGETQYF; CDR3 DNA: TGTGCCAGTAGGAAAGCCGGGACGGGGGGAGAGACCCAGTACTTC